One sample yielded the 4 T cell receptor beta chains listed below, sequenced in a study of OX40 agonist ivuxolimab in advanced cancers. Generated by immunoSEQ multiplex PCR, the TCRdb table keeps only in-frame clones and is missing some. Here the sample spans about 58,000 clones, about 85% being singletons. Sequenced here: CD4+ or CD8+ T cells sorted from blood, sampled in a trial of the OX40 agonist ivuxolimab. The receptor set was obtained from an adult with an advanced solid tumor such as melanoma, head and neck, liver or kidney cancer.

V usage is TRBV5-6 and J usage is TRBJ1-2; possible D gene TRBD1, 5 bases. Germline-derived CDR1 and CDR2 are SGHDT and YYEEEE. V lost 3 bases to trimming and J lost 4 bases, with 13 bases between them. The length of the CDR3 is 14 residues. The CDR3 DNA follows: TGTGCCAGCAGCTGGGAGGGACCGGTCTATGGCTACACCTTC. Translating gives CASSWEGPVYGYTF.

The J gene is TRBJ2-7, the V gene TRBV4-1; D possibly corresponds to TRBD2 (6 bases). Germline V lookup: CDR1 MGHRA, CDR2 YSYEKL. This CDR3 is 14 amino acids long. Trimming pared 2 bases from V and 2 bases from J, leaving 10 bases between. CDR3 sequence: CASSQLEGAYEQYF. CDR3 nucleotides: TGCGCCAGCAGCCAATTGGAGGGAGCCTACGAGCAGTACTTC.

V gene TRBV18 combines with J gene TRBJ1-2; 8 bases match TRBD1. V shed 3 bases, J shed 5 bases, and the junction held 8 bases outside the gene matches. This CDR3 is built from 15 residues. Germline loops: CDR1 KGHSH, CDR2 LQKENI. CDR3 sequence: CASSPQGAPGYGYTF. In nucleotides, the CDR3 is TGTGCCAGCTCACCCCAGGGGGCGCCGGGGTATGGCTACACCTTC. The full variable domain, completed using reference TRBV18 and TRBJ1-2, is NAGVMQNPRHLVRRRGQEARLRCSPMKGHSHVYWYRQLPEEGLKFMVYLQKENIIDESGMPKERFSAEFPKEGPSILRIQQVVRGDSAAYFCASSPQGAPGYGYTFGSGTRLTVV.

The J gene is TRBJ1-1, the V gene TRBV19; D is undetermined. The CDR3 sequence is 14 residues long. Germline V CDR1 and CDR2: LNHDA, SQIVND (reference sequence). V was shortened by 5 bases and J by 0 bases, with 10 bases between the two germline ends. The CDR3 region has the DNA TGTGCCAGTAGTCGTGGAGGGATGAACACTGAAGCTTTCTTT. Its protein is CASSRGGMNTEAFF.